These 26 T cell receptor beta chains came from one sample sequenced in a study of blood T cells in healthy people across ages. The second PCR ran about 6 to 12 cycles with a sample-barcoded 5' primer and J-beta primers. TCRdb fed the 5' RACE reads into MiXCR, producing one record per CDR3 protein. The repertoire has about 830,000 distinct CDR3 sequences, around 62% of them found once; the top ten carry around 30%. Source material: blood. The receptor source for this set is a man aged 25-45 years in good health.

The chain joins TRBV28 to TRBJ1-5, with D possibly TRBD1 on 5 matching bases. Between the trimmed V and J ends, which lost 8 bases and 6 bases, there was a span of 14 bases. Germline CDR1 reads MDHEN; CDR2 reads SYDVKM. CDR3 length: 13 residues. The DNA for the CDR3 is TGTGCCAGCCTTAATCCCGGGACTCAGCCCCAGCATTTT. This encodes CASLNPGTQPQHF.

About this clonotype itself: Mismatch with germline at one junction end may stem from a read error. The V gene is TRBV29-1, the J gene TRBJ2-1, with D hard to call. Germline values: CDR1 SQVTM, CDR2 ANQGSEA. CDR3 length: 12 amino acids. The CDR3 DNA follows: TGCATCGTTGAAGTCAGTGCGAAGACCCAGTTCTTC. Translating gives CIVEVSAKTQFF.

The CDR3 here is CASSSGTTLVETQYF. The CDR3 region has the DNA TGTGCCAGCAGTTCAGGGACTACCCTGGTCGAGACCCAGTACTTC. The chain combines TRBV13 with TRBJ2-4; TRBD2 agrees at 7 bases. The end of the DNA aligns better with TRBJ2-5, so the J call may be wrong. This CDR3 is built from 15 residues. In germline, CDR1 is PRHDT, CDR2 FYEKMQ (reference sequence).

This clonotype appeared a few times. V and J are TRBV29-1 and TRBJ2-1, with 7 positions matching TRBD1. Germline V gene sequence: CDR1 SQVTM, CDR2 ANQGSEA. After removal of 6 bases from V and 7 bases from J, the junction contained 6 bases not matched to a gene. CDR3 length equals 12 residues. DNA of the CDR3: TGCAGCGTGGTGGGGACAGCTAATGAGCAGTTCTTC. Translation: CSVVGTANEQFF.

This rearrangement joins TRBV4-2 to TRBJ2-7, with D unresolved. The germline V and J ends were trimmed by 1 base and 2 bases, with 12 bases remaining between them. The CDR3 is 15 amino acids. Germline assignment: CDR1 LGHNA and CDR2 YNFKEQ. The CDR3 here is CASSQVAVSTYEQYF. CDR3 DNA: TGTGCCAGCAGCCAAGTCGCCGTTTCGACCTACGAGCAGTACTTC.

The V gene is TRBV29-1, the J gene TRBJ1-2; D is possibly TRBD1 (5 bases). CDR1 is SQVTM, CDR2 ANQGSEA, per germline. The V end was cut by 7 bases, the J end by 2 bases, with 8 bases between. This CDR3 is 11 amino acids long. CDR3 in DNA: TGCAGCGGTGCAGGGAACTATGGCTACACCTTC. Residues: CSGAGNYGYTF.

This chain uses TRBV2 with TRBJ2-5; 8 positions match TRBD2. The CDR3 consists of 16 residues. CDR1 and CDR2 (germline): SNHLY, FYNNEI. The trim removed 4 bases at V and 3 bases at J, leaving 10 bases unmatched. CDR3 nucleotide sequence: TGTGCCAGCAGTGTACCCGATGGACTAGCAAAAGAGACCCAGTACTTC. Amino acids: CASSVPDGLAKETQYF. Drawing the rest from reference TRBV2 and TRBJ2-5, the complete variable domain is EPEVTQTPSHQVTQMGQEVILRCVPISNHLYFYWYRQILGQKVEFLVSFYNNEISEKSEIFDDQFSVERPDGSNFTLKIRSTKLEDSAMYFCASSVPDGLAKETQYFGPGTRLLVL.

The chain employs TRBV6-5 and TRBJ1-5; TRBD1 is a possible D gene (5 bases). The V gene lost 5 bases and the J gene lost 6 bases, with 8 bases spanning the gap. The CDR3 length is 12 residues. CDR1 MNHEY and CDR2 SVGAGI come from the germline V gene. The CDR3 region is CASSQGGQPQHF. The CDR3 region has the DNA TGTGCCAGCAGTCAGGGTGGTCAGCCCCAGCATTTT.

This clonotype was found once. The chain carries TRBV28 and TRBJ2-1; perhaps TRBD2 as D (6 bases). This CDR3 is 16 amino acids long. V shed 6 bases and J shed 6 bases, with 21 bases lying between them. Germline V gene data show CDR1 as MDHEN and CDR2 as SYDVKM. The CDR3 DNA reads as TGTGCCAGCAGCCCCGCGGGGACGCATCCCGGCAATGAGCAGTTCTTC. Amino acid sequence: CASSPAGTHPGNEQFF.

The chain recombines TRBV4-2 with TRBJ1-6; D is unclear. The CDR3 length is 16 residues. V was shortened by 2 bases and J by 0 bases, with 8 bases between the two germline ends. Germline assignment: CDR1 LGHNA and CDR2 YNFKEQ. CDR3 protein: CASSQPGNSYNSPLHF. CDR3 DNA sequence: TGTGCCAGCAGCCAACCGGGGAACTCCTATAATTCACCCCTCCACTTT.

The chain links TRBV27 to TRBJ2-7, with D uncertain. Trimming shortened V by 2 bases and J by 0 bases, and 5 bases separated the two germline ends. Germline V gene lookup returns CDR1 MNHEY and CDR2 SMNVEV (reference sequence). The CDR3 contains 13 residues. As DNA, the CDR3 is TGTGCCAGCAGTTTAGCCCGCTCCTACGAGCAGTACTTC. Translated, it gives CASSLARSYEQYF.

Written as DNA, the CDR3 is TGCAGTGCTAGAGATGGGGAACAGCCCCAGCATTTT. Encoded protein: CSARDGEQPQHF. The rearrangement links TRBV20-1 to TRBJ1-5, with D unresolved. V dropped 0 bases and J dropped 7 bases, with 7 bases sitting between them. Germline CDR1 reads DFQATT; CDR2 reads SNEGSKA (reference sequence). There are 12 residues in the CDR3.

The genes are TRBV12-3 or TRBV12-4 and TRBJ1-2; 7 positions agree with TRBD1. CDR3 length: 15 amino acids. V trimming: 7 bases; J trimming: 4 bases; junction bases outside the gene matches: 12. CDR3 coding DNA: TGTGCCAGCACCGCGAGGACAGGCCGAGGCTATGGCTACACCTTC. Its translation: CASTARTGRGYGYTF.

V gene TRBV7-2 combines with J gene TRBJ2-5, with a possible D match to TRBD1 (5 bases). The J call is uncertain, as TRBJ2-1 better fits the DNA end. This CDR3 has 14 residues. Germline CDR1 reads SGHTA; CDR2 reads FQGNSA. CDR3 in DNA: TGTGCCAGCAGCTTAGCAGGGGCCCAAGAGACCCAGTTCTTC. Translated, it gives CASSLAGAQETQFF.

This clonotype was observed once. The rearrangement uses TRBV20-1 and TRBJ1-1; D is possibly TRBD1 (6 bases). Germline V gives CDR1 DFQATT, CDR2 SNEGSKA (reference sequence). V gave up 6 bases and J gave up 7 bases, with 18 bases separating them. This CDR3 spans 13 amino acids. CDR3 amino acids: CSADRDKGVEAFF. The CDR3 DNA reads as TGCAGTGCCGACCGGGACAAAGGAGTTGAAGCTTTCTTT.

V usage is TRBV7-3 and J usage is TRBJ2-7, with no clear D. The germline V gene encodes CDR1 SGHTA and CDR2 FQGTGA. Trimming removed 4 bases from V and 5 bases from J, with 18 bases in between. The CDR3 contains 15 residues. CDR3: CASSSGPVMWDEQYF. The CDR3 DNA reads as TGTGCCAGCAGCTCCGGACCAGTTATGTGGGACGAGCAGTACTTC.

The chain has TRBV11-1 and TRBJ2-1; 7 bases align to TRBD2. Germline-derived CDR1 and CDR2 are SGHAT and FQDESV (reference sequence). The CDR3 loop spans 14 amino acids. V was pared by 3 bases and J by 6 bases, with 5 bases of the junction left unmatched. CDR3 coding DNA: TGTGCCAGCAGCTTCGAGAGGACTAGCAATGAGCAGTTCTTC. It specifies CASSFERTSNEQFF.

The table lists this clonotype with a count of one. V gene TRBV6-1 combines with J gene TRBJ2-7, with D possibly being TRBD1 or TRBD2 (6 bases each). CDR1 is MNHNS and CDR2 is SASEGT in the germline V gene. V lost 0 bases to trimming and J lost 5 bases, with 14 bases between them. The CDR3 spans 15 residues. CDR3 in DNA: TGTGCCAGCAGTGAAGCCGGCGGGGACATCGACGAGCAGTACTTC. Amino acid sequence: CASSEAGGDIDEQYF.

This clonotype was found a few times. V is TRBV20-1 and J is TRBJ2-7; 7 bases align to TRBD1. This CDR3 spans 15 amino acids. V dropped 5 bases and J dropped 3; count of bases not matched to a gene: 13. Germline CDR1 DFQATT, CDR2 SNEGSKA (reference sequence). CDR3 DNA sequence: TGCAGTGCTCAAAAAGGACAGGAATTCTTCTACGAGCAGTACTTC. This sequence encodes CSAQKGQEFFYEQYF.

This chain's CDR3 is CASSLLAATPYNEQFF. The DNA of the CDR3 is TGTGCCAGCAGCTTATTAGCGGCTACCCCCTACAATGAGCAGTTCTTC. This chain connects TRBV7-8 to TRBJ2-1; TRBD2 is a possible D gene (6 bases). Trimming took 2 bases from V and 2 from J, leaving 13 bases between them. This CDR3 is built from 16 residues. Per the germline V gene, CDR1 is SGHVS and CDR2 is FQNEAQ.

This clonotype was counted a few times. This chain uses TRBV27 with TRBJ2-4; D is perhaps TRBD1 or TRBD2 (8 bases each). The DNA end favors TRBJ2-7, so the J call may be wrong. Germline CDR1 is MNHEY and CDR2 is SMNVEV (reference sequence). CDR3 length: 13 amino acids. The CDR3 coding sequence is TGTGCCGCGGGGGGACAGGCCGCCTACGAGCAGTACTTC. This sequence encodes CAAGGQAAYEQYF.

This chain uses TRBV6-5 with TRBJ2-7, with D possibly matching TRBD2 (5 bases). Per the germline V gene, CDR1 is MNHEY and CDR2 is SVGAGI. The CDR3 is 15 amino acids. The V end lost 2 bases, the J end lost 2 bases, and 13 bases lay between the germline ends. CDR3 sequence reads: CASSYRAGSAYEQYF. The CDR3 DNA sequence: TGTGCCAGCAGTTACAGGGCGGGTAGCGCCTACGAGCAGTACTTC.

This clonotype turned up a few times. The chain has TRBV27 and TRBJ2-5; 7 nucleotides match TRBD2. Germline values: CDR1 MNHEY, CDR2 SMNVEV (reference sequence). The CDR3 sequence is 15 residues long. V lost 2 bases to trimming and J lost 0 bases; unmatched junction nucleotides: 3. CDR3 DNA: TGTGCCAGCAGTTTAGGGCGGGGGTACCAAGAGACCCAGTACTTC. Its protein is CASSLGRGYQETQYF.

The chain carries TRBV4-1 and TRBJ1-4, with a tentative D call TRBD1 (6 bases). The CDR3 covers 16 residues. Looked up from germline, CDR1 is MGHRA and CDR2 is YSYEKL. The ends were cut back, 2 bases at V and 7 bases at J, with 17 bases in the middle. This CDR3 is CASSQNGGGAFEKLFF. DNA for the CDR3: TGCGCCAGCAGCCAAAATGGGGGGGGCGCATTTGAAAAACTGTTTTTT.

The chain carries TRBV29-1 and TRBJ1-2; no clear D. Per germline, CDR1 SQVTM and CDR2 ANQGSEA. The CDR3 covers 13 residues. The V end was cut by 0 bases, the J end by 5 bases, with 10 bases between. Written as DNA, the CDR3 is TGCAGCGTTGAAGAAAAAGAGTTTTATGGCTACACCTTC. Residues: CSVEEKEFYGYTF. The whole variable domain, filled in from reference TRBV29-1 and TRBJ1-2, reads SAVISQKPSRDICQRGTSLTIQCQVDSQVTMMFWYRQQPGQSLTLIATANQGSEATYESGFVIDKFPISRPNLTFSTLTVSNMSPEDSSIYLCSVEEKEFYGYTFGSGTRLTVV.

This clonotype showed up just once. The CDR3 region is CASSLRQYHQPQHF. The CDR3 DNA follows: TGTGCCAGCAGTCTCCGACAGTATCATCAGCCCCAGCATTTT. The rearrangement uses TRBV28 and TRBJ1-5; D might be TRBD1 (5 bases). Germline assignment: CDR1 MDHEN and CDR2 SYDVKM. V was clipped by 5 bases and J by 5 bases, with 13 bases between them. The CDR3 contains 14 residues.